Below, 3 T cell receptor beta chains from the same sample are listed, as sequenced in a study of T cells after yellow fever vaccination. TCRdb processed the 5' RACE reads anew with MiXCR; each CDR3 protein has one entry. The data hold roughly 310,000 distinct CDR3 sequences, with roughly 3.5% observed a single time. Sequences were derived from PBMCs, sampled on the day of the yellow fever booster vaccination. The receptors here all came from a man aged 18 to 30 who received the YFV17D yellow fever vaccine.

The chain couples TRBV11-1 to TRBJ2-5; either TRBD1 or TRBD2 may fit D (6 bases each). This CDR3 contains 15 residues. The germline V and J ends were trimmed by 2 bases and 5 bases, with 15 bases remaining between them. Germline V lookup: CDR1 SGHAT, CDR2 FQDESV (reference sequence). The CDR3 here is CASSLHGGLMETQYF. The CDR3 coding sequence is TGTGCCAGCAGCTTACATGGGGGGCTAATGGAGACCCAGTACTTC.

J is TRBJ2-3 and V is TRBV12-3 or TRBV12-4; D ambiguous. CDR3 length equals 11 residues. Trimming shortened V by 7 bases and J by 4 bases, and 6 bases separated the two germline ends. The CDR3 sequence: CASKQADTQYF. In nucleotides, the CDR3 is TGTGCCAGCAAACAAGCAGATACGCAGTATTTT.

This clonotype was observed a few times. The rearrangement links TRBV5-1 to TRBJ2-5; D tentatively fits TRBD1 or TRBD2 (6 bases each). This CDR3 is built from 15 residues. Germline CDR1 SGHRS, CDR2 YFSETQ. Trimming stripped 4 bases from V and 4 bases from J, with 17 bases between. The CDR3 region has the DNA TGCGCCAGCAGCCTAGCTGGGGGGCCGGGAGAGACCCAGTACTTC. It yields the protein CASSLAGGPGETQYF.